The clone carrying this TCR beta chain was seen a handful of times. Antigen: not known. The CDR3 consists of 14 residues. J was trimmed by 6 bases and V by 4 bases; bases with no gene match: 3. Per the germline V gene, CDR1 is SGHTA and CDR2 is FQGTGA. Autoimmune disease history or systemic immunosuppression barred patients. The data derive from a study of OX40 agonist ivuxolimab in advanced cancers. Study results and caveats: At 0.1 to 3.0 mg/kg, CD4+ and CD8+ blood T cells expanded clonally by week 6. The study found among the lowest clonal expansion in partial responders at 0.1-3.0 mg/kg.

Only in-frame clones appear in the TCRdb table, and some are missing; sequencing was by immunoSEQ multiplex PCR. Of more than 85,000 clones listed, approximately 90% are singletons. The clonotype comes from an adult with an advanced solid tumor such as melanoma, head and neck, liver or kidney cancer. Sequenced here: CD4+ or CD8+ T cells sorted from blood, sampled in a trial of the OX40 agonist ivuxolimab. V usage is TRBV7-3 and J usage is TRBJ2-1; 10 bases are a match to TRBD1. The CDR3: CASSSDRGTNEQFF. Written as DNA, the CDR3 is TGTGCCAGCAGCTCGGACAGGGGGACCAATGAGCAGTTCTTC.